This T cell receptor beta chain was identified in a study of cytomegalovirus exposure and HLA in healthy donors. The donors comprised healthy bone marrow donors. Primers: 60 Vbeta forward and 13 Jbeta reverse. The protocol was immunoSEQ multiplex PCR, while the TCRdb copy is restricted to in-frame clones and leaves out a portion. Among 120,000 or so clones, about four fifths were seen once, and the ten largest hold more than 3.5%. V lost 5 bases to trimming and J lost 5 bases, with 13 bases between them. The V gene's germline CDR1 is MNHEY and CDR2 SVGAGI. This CDR3 spans 14 amino acids. The source of this sequence is a woman aged 40-49 years in good health and CMV-seropositive. The rearrangement joins TRBV6-5 to TRBJ2-1, with D unclear. Sequencing used PBMCs. As DNA, the CDR3 is TGTGCCAGCAGTCAGATCATAACCAACAATGAGCAGTTCTTC. Translating it yields CASSQIITNNEQFF.